These 30 T cell receptor beta chains originate from one sample sequenced in a study of T cell responses to AZD1222 COVID-19 vaccine. Assay: immunoSEQ multiplex PCR; the TCRdb copy retains only in-frame clones and omits some. Of approximately 140,000 clones listed, about 90% are singletons. The source was peripheral blood, collected 28 days after the second AZD1222 dose. These receptors were taken from an adult who received the AZD1222 COVID-19 vaccine.

The genes are TRBV9 and TRBJ2-2; D not certain. Germline V gene sequence: CDR1 SGDLS, CDR2 YYNGEE. The CDR3 length is 13 residues. Trimming stripped 3 bases from V and 7 bases from J, with 10 bases between. CDR3 nucleotide sequence: TGTGCCAGCAGCGCCACTTTGGGCGGGGAGCTGTTTTTT. It yields the protein CASSATLGGELFF.

The table lists this clone with a few counts. The chain has TRBV5-6 and TRBJ2-5, with TRBD2 identical over 8 bases. In germline, CDR1 is SGHDT, CDR2 YYEEEE. CDR3 length: 15 amino acids. V lost 5 bases and J lost 5; bases outside the gene matches: 11. The chain's CDR3 is CASSPGTRGGETQYF. CDR3 bases: TGTGCCAGCAGTCCCGGGACTAGAGGGGGGGAGACCCAGTACTTC. Together with reference TRBV5-6 and TRBJ2-5, the CDR3 gives the full variable domain: DAGVTQSPTHLIKTRGQQVTLRCSPKSGHDTVSWYQQALGQGPQFIFQYYEEEERQRGNFPDRFSGHQFPNYSSELNVNALLLGDSALYLCASSPGTRGGETQYFGPGTRLLVL.

The V and J genes are TRBV7-9 and TRBJ2-7; 9 bases are a match to TRBD2. This CDR3 comprises 14 residues. V lost 3 bases, J lost 4 bases, and 4 bases stayed unmatched. Germline loops: CDR1 SEHNR, CDR2 FQNEAQ (reference sequence). This CDR3 reads CASSFLAGKYEQYF. In DNA, the CDR3 is TGTGCCAGCAGCTTTCTAGCGGGGAAATACGAGCAGTACTTC.

The chain links TRBV4-3 to TRBJ2-7; D is unresolved. CDR1 is LGHNA and CDR2 is YSLEER in the germline V gene. The CDR3 is made up of 13 amino acids. Trimming took off 3 bases at V and 4 bases at J, with 10 bases between the two ends. The CDR3 DNA reads TGCGCCAGCAGCCAGGCCGCCGGGTACGAGCAGTACTTC. It is translated as CASSQAAGYEQYF.

This chain links TRBV7-9 with TRBJ2-2, with 8 bases identical to TRBD1. The CDR3 has 15 residues. Germline CDR1 and CDR2: SEHNR and FQNEAQ (reference sequence). V dropped 3 bases and J dropped 5; count of bases not matched to a gene: 5. CDR3 amino acids: CASSFAGGRTGELFF. DNA for the CDR3: TGTGCCAGCAGCTTCGCAGGGGGCCGGACCGGGGAGCTGTTTTTT.

The chain has TRBV24-1 and TRBJ1-2; D gene uncertain. Trimming pared 3 bases from V and 4 bases from J, leaving 8 bases between. Germline values: CDR1 KGHDR, CDR2 SFDVKD. This CDR3 has 13 residues. CDR3 in DNA: TGTGCCACCAGTGATCCTTCGGTCTATGGCTACACCTTC. This gives the protein CATSDPSVYGYTF.

The rearrangement uses TRBV7-3 and TRBJ2-2; 7 bases map to TRBD2. CDR1 is SGHTA and CDR2 is FQGTGA in the germline V gene. The CDR3 totals 18 residues. J lost 4 bases, V lost 5 bases, and 16 bases had no gene match. In nucleotides, the CDR3 is TGTGCCAGCAGCATGGGACTATTACCCCCGGTGGGCACCGGGGAGCTGTTTTTT. Protein product: CASSMGLLPPVGTGELFF. Full variable domain (remainder filled in from reference TRBV7-3 and TRBJ2-2): GAGVSQTPSNKVTEKGKYVELRCDPISGHTALYWYRQSLGQGPEFLIYFQGTGAADDSGLPNDRFFAVRPEGSVSTLKIQRTERGDSAVYLCASSMGLLPPVGTGELFFGEGSRLTVL.

The genes are TRBV11-1 and TRBJ2-1, with 10 positions matching TRBD1. Germline V CDR1 and CDR2: SGHAT, FQDESV (reference sequence). V shed 5 bases and J 3 bases; nucleotides not matched to a gene: 7. There are 16 residues in the CDR3. The CDR3 region has the DNA TGTGCCAGCAGCCACGACAGGGGGCGTTTCTACAATGAGCAGTTCTTC. Translation: CASSHDRGRFYNEQFF.

This chain joins TRBV11-3 and TRBJ1-3, with D perhaps matching TRBD1 (6 bases). Germline CDR1 is SGHNT and CDR2 is YENEEA. The V end lost 6 bases, the J end lost 3 bases, and 15 bases lay between the germline ends. CDR3 length: 15 residues. CDR3 nucleotides: TGTGCCAGCAGTATTGGGGGCCCGGGTGGAAACACCATATATTTT. Translated: CASSIGGPGGNTIYF. The whole variable domain, filled in from reference TRBV11-3 and TRBJ1-3, reads EAGVVQSPRYKIIEKKQPVAFWCNPISGHNTLYWYLQNLGQGPELLIRYENEEAVDDSQLPKDRFSAERLKGVDSTLKIQPAELGDSAVYLCASSIGGPGGNTIYFGEGSWLTVV.

The chain combines TRBV11-1 with TRBJ1-2; D is possibly TRBD1 (6 bases). The V and J ends lost 3 bases and 0 bases respectively, with 14 bases between them. Germline V gene sequence: CDR1 SGHAT, CDR2 FQDESV (reference sequence). The CDR3 sequence is 16 residues long. This CDR3 is CASSLDYSGANYGYTF. The DNA for the CDR3 is TGTGCCAGCAGCTTGGATTACTCAGGGGCTAACTATGGCTACACCTTC. The full variable domain, with the rest looked up from reference TRBV11-1 and TRBJ1-2, is EAEVAQSPRYKITEKSQAVAFWCDPISGHATLYWYRQILGQGPELLVQFQDESVVDDSQLPKDRFSAERLKGVDSTLKIQPAELGDSAMYLCASSLDYSGANYGYTFGSGTRLTVV.

J is TRBJ1-1 and V is TRBV5-1; the D is unclear. V lost 4 bases and J lost 5, with 15 bases in between. The CDR3 loop spans 14 amino acids. CDR1 SGHRS and CDR2 YFSETQ come from the germline V gene. The CDR3 nucleotides read TGCGCCAGCAGCAATGACATTCAAGGGACTGAAGCTTTCTTT. It is translated as CASSNDIQGTEAFF.

The chain employs TRBV4-2 and TRBJ1-4, with D perhaps TRBD1 (5 bases). With 5 bases removed from V and 8 bases from J, the gap between germline ends came to 12 bases. The CDR3 length is 13 residues. CDR1 and CDR2 (germline): LGHNA, YNFKEQ. The CDR3 region is CASSKSGGEKLFF. CDR3 nucleotides: TGTGCCAGCAGCAAGTCGGGGGGGGAAAAACTGTTTTTT.

J is TRBJ2-3 and V is TRBV28; D remains unclear. The CDR3 is 14 residues long. Trimming took off 3 bases at V and 2 bases at J, with 9 bases between the two ends. Germline V gives CDR1 MDHEN, CDR2 SYDVKM. CDR3 sequence: CASSFMASTDTQYF. The CDR3 DNA sequence: TGTGCCAGCAGTTTTATGGCCTCCACAGATACGCAGTATTTT.

The chain links TRBV19 to TRBJ1-5; TRBD1 matches at 7 bases. V dropped 2 bases and J dropped 4; count of bases not matched to a gene: 8. CDR3 length: 16 residues. Germline CDR1 and CDR2: LNHDA and SQIVND (reference sequence). CDR3 sequence (DNA): TGTGCCAGTAGTATACGAATGGGACAGACTAATCAGCCCCAGCATTTT. This codes for CASSIRMGQTNQPQHF.

This rearrangement joins TRBV4-2 to TRBJ1-2; 8 nucleotides agree with TRBD1. The V segment lost 3 bases and the J segment 1 base; nucleotides outside the gene matches: 4. CDR3 length equals 15 residues. Per the germline V gene, CDR1 is LGHNA and CDR2 is YNFKEQ. The chain's CDR3 is CASSHQGAGNYGYTF. DNA of the CDR3: TGTGCCAGCAGCCACCAGGGGGCGGGTAACTATGGCTACACCTTC.

This sequence joins TRBV7-3 and TRBJ1-1; tentatively, D is TRBD1 (5 bases). Germline V CDR1 and CDR2: SGHTA, FQGTGA. V shed 5 bases and J shed 1 base, with 26 bases lying between them. The CDR3 contains 19 residues. DNA for the CDR3: TGTGCCAGCAGCCCCAACTCCAGCCCCGGGGCCGGGACGAACACTGAAGCTTTCTTT. Its protein is CASSPNSSPGAGTNTEAFF.

The chain's CDR3 is CASSLSRVGNEQFF. The CDR3 coding sequence is TGTGCCAGCAGCTTAAGTCGGGTCGGCAATGAGCAGTTCTTC. The chain employs TRBV11-2 and TRBJ2-1; D unresolved. CDR3 size: 14 residues. Germline V CDR1 and CDR2: SGHAT, FQNNGV. Trimming removed 2 bases from V and 6 bases from J, with 11 bases in between. The full variable domain, with the rest looked up from reference TRBV11-2 and TRBJ2-1, is EAGVAQSPRYKIIEKRQSVAFWCNPISGHATLYWYQQILGQGPKLLIQFQNNGVVDDSQLPKDRFSAERLKGVDSTLKIQPAKLEDSAVYLCASSLSRVGNEQFFGPGTRLTVL.

The CDR3 DNA follows: TGTGCCAGCGTTCGGAACACTGAAGCTTTCTTT. Protein sequence: CASVRNTEAFF. The chain carries TRBV12-3 or TRBV12-4 and TRBJ1-1; D unresolved. V was cut by 8 bases and J by 1 base, with 5 bases left in between. The CDR3 totals 11 residues.

The J gene is TRBJ2-3, the V gene TRBV24-1; 8 bases align to TRBD1. V lost 7 bases to trimming and J lost 5 bases; unmatched junction nucleotides: 13. This CDR3 contains 16 residues. Germline V gene lookup returns CDR1 KGHDR and CDR2 SFDVKD. The CDR3 region has the DNA TGTGCCACCAGCCGAGGACAGGGAGGATTAGGAGATACGCAGTATTTT. The encoded protein is CATSRGQGGLGDTQYF.

This chain links TRBV19 with TRBJ2-7; 9 nucleotides align to TRBD1. The CDR3 totals 17 residues. Unmatched junction bases numbered 8, after V lost 1 base and J lost 1 base. Germline CDR1 LNHDA, CDR2 SQIVND (reference sequence). CDR3 nucleotide sequence: TGTGCCAGTAGTATAGTGCATTCCGGGACAGGGTCCTACGAGCAGTACTTC. Protein sequence: CASSIVHSGTGSYEQYF.

This clone came up a few times. The chain joins TRBV28 to TRBJ1-4; possibly TRBD1 for D (5 bases). With 3 bases removed from V and 8 bases from J, the gap between germline ends came to 13 bases. CDR1 is MDHEN, CDR2 SYDVKM, per germline. CDR3 length: 14 residues. CDR3 in DNA: TGTGCCAGCAGTTTTGGTTCGGGGGAAGAAAAACTGTTTTTT. This translates into CASSFGSGEEKLFF.

This clone was seen more than once but under ten times. The rearrangement joins TRBV25-1 to TRBJ1-3; D not certain. V lost 4 bases and J lost 4, with 2 bases in between. Germline values: CDR1 MGHDK, CDR2 SYGVNS. The CDR3 sequence is 11 residues long. CDR3 sequence reads: CASSAGNTIYF. CDR3 in DNA: TGTGCCAGCAGTGCAGGAAACACCATATATTTT.

The chain recombines TRBV7-9 with TRBJ1-1; no reliable D call. V lost 4 bases and J lost 0, with 9 bases in between. The CDR3 contains 14 residues. CDR1 is SEHNR, CDR2 FQNEAQ, per germline (reference sequence). This chain's CDR3 is CASSSHMMNTEAFF. The CDR3 DNA follows: TGTGCCAGCAGCTCCCACATGATGAACACTGAAGCTTTCTTT.

The V and J genes are TRBV28 and TRBJ1-5, with D uncertain. The CDR3 extends over 14 amino acids. Germline V gives CDR1 MDHEN, CDR2 SYDVKM. Trimming removed 4 bases at V and 0 bases at J, with 7 bases between. CDR3 amino acids: CASSWTHSNQPQHF. The CDR3 region has the DNA TGTGCCAGCAGTTGGACCCATAGCAATCAGCCCCAGCATTTT.

This sequence joins TRBV6-6 and TRBJ2-7, with a weak D call TRBD2 (5 bases). The CDR3 is 13 amino acids. V shed 5 bases and J shed 7 bases, with 15 bases lying between them. Germline-derived CDR1 and CDR2 are MNHNY and SVGAGI (reference sequence). The CDR3 sequence is CASSDTTWREQYV. As DNA, the CDR3 is TGTGCCAGCAGTGATACAACGTGGAGGGAGCAGTACGTC.

Only a few counts were recorded for this clone. The rearrangement links TRBV9 to TRBJ2-2; D perhaps matches TRBD1 (6 bases). The CDR3 has 14 residues. The germline gives CDR1 SGDLS, CDR2 YYNGEE. V was clipped by 8 bases and J by 2 bases, with 13 bases between them. The CDR3 reads CASRGGPNTGELFF. The CDR3 DNA reads TGTGCCAGTAGAGGGGGACCAAACACCGGGGAGCTGTTTTTT.

The chain has TRBV28 and TRBJ1-5; 9 nucleotides line up with TRBD1. This CDR3 has 15 residues. CDR1 is MDHEN and CDR2 is SYDVKM in the germline V gene. The V gene end was trimmed by 6 bases and the J gene end by 1 base; junction bases not matched to a gene: 4. The CDR3 loop is CASRSTGGSNQPQHF. The CDR3 bases are TGTGCCAGCAGATCGACAGGGGGGAGCAATCAGCCCCAGCATTTT.

The chain combines TRBV7-2 with TRBJ1-2; possibly TRBD1 for D (5 bases). The CDR3 loop spans 16 amino acids. V lost 5 bases and J 1 base, leaving 17 bases between the germline ends. Germline V CDR1 and CDR2: SGHTA, FQGNSA. The CDR3 region is CASSAPQGVNNYGYTF. DNA of the CDR3: TGTGCCAGCAGCGCCCCCCAGGGAGTCAATAACTATGGCTACACCTTC.

DNA of the CDR3: TGTGCCAGTAGACCACAGGGGGTTAATGAAAAACTGTTTTTT. Its protein is CASRPQGVNEKLFF. The V gene is TRBV19, the J gene TRBJ1-4; 8 bases agree with TRBD1. CDR1 and CDR2 (germline): LNHDA, SQIVND (reference sequence). Trimming cost V 6 bases and J 4 bases; bases outside gene matches: 4. The length of the CDR3 is 14 residues.

About this clone: This CDR3 is also generated by other DNA sequences in the sample. The chain is built from TRBV6-6 and TRBJ1-1; D not resolved. This CDR3 region has 13 residues. V dropped 3 bases and J dropped 2 bases, with 7 bases sitting between them. The germline CDR1 and CDR2 sequences are MNHNY and SVGAGI (reference sequence). The CDR3 loop is CASSYGGNTEAFF. DNA for the CDR3: TGTGCCAGCAGTTATGGCGGAAACACTGAAGCTTTCTTT.